There are a few counts of the clone carrying this T cell receptor beta chain. Its antigen remains unknown. Molecular barcoding with unique molecular identifiers was used for the TCRbeta library. TCRdb ran MiXCR on the PCR reads and lists one entry per CDR3 protein. The sample holds more than 500,000 distinct CDR3 sequences, about 10% seen once. The data belong to a study of T-cell reconstitution after alpha-beta-depleted transplantation in children. General study findings and limits: Newly produced T cells mostly provided counts and TCRbeta diversity after one year, as hyperexpanded clones declined. Diversity of TCRbeta at day 60 was high in some patients, arising from surviving recipient T cells and thymic progenitors. Several hundred expanded graft clones reportedly gave rise to the alpha-beta T cells present about two months after transplant.

V lost 1 base and J lost 4, with 12 bases in between. The germline V gene encodes CDR1 SGHAT and CDR2 FQNNGV. The CDR3 is made up of 15 amino acids. V and J are TRBV11-2 and TRBJ2-3, with a tentative D call TRBD1 (5 bases). The receptor was derived from a female patient aged 2-10 years who had a stem cell transplant for aplastic anemia, so the T cells may come from the graft donor. The sequenced sample was PBMCs, mostly from graft donor cells, obtained 180 days after TCRalphabeta/CD19-depleted stem cell transplant. The DNA of the CDR3 is TGTGCCAGCAGCTTAGGCGGCAGGGATGCAGATACGCAGTATTTT. Protein: CASSLGGRDADTQYF.